This T cell receptor (beta chain) emerged from a study of OX40 agonist ivuxolimab in advanced cancers. Study summary: Patient treatment consisted of intravenous ivuxolimab administration every 2 weeks at 0.01 to 10 mg/kg.

About this clone: Its antigen is not known.

Trimming left V 8 bases short and J 11 bases short, with 12 bases between. The germline V gene encodes CDR1 WSHSY and CDR2 SAAADI. This CDR3 spans 10 amino acids. Generated by immunoSEQ multiplex PCR, the TCRdb table keeps only in-frame clones and is missing some. This table holds around 86,000 clones, about 93% found once. Collection of blood occurred at baseline, at cycle 4 day 1, and at cycle 7 day 1. The study, taken as a whole, reports: Expanded peripheral T-cell antigen specificity went undetermined. Clonal expansion by week 6 occurred in CD4+ and CD8+ blood T cells (at 0.1 to 3.0 mg/kg).

Sample: CD4+ or CD8+ T cells sorted from blood, taken in a trial of the OX40 agonist ivuxolimab. This sequence was found in an adult with an advanced solid tumor such as melanoma, head and neck, liver or kidney cancer. The chain has TRBV10-2 and TRBJ1-1; tentatively, D is TRBD1 (5 bases). This chain's CDR3 is CASLGAAAFF. DNA of the CDR3: TGCGCCAGCCTTGGGGCCGCTGCTTTCTTT.